This T cell receptor (beta chain) was observed in a study of CD8 T cells in Susac syndrome. There are 14 residues in the CDR3. V shed 5 bases, J shed 0 bases, and the junction held 4 bases outside the gene matches. CDR1 DFQATT and CDR2 SNEGSKA come from the germline V gene (reference sequence). Reverse transcription of roughly 0.45 to 1 ug RNA used random hexamers. TCRdb recomputed calls from the immunoSEQ multiplex PCR reads with MiXCR, one row per CDR3 protein. The data show around 150,000 distinct CDR3 sequences, around 95% seen once. This receptor was taken from a human donor in good health. The chain links TRBV20-1 to TRBJ2-1; 7 bases are shared with TRBD2. The sequencing sample was made of CD4+ T cells from PBMCs. CDR3 sequence: CSARGDSSYNEQFF. In DNA, the CDR3 is TGCAGTGCTCGGGGGGACTCCTCCTACAATGAGCAGTTCTTC.